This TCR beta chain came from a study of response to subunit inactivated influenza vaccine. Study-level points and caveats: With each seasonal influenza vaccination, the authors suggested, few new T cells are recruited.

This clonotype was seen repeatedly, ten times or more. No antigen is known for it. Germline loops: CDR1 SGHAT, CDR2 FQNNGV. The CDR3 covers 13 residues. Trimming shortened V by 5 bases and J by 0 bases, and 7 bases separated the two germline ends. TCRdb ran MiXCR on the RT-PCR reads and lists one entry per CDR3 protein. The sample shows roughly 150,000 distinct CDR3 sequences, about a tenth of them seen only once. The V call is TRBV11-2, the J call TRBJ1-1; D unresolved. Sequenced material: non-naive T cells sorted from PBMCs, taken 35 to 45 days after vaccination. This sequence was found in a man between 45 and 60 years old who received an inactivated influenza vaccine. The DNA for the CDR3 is TGTGCCAGCAGCCTGACACTGAACACTGAAGCTTTCTTT. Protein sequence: CASSLTLNTEAFF.